A selection of T cell receptor beta chains follows, all from one sample in a study of blood T cell repertoires in COVID-19. The method was immunoSEQ multiplex PCR; TCRdb's version includes in-frame clones alone and lacks a portion of them. The data hold around 55,000 clones, with around 90% observed a single time. The sample was peripheral blood. Source of these receptors: a human donor with active COVID-19. The donor label of this sample is uncertain. Each CDR3 is given with its conserved first and last residue. Each record gives: CDR3 DNA, CDR3 protein, clone size, J gene, V gene, D gene. A D gene is named only where the DNA matches it firmly. Some rows have no size entry. The others give once, few or many, or a class for an expanded clone.

DNA: TGTGCTAGTGGTTCACCCGGGACAGGAGGAGCTTTCTTT
CDR3: CASGSPGTGGAFF
size: -
J: TRBJ1-1
V: TRBV12-5
D: TRBD1

DNA: TGTGCCGCGGCGGGACAGGGGGCAGGGACTGAAGCTTTCTTT
CDR3: CAAAGQGAGTEAFF
size: -
J: TRBJ1-1
V: TRBV10-3
D: TRBD1

DNA: TGTGCCAGCCAGGGTGCTGCCCGGGCTTCGGCGCAGTATTTT
CDR3: CASQGAARASAQYF
size: -
J: TRBJ2-3
V: TRBV6-5
D: -

DNA: TGTGCCAGCAGCGTCGCTAGCGGGACCTACAATGAGCAGTTCTTC
CDR3: CASSVASGTYNEQFF
size: -
J: TRBJ2-1
V: TRBV9
D: TRBD2

DNA: TGTGCCAGCAGTTTAACAGGGGCGCTTAATGAAAAACTGTTTTTT
CDR3: CASSLTGALNEKLFF
size: -
J: TRBJ1-4
V: TRBV27
D: TRBD1

DNA: TGTGCCAGTAGTATCGGGACAGGGGCCCGTTTAGCCAAAAACATTCAGTACTTC
CDR3: CASSIGTGARLAKNIQYF
size: -
J: TRBJ2-4
V: TRBV19
D: TRBD1

DNA: TGTGCCACCCAAGTCGGGGACTATCCCTACAATGAGCAGTTCTTC
CDR3: CATQVGDYPYNEQFF
size: -
J: TRBJ2-1
V: TRBV2
D: TRBD2

DNA: TGCGCCAGCAGCTTACAGGGGAACACCGGGGAGCTGTTTTTT
CDR3: CASSLQGNTGELFF
size: -
J: TRBJ2-2
V: TRBV5-1
D: -

DNA: TGTGCCAGCTCCCAGGGACAGGGGGTTTTGGGCTATGGCTACACCTTC
CDR3: CASSQGQGVLGYGYTF
size: -
J: TRBJ1-2
V: TRBV18
D: TRBD1

DNA: TGTGCCAGCAGCTTAGATATAGGGGGCTTTGAAGCTTTCTTT
CDR3: CASSLDIGGFEAFF
size: -
J: TRBJ1-1
V: TRBV11-2
D: TRBD1

DNA: TGTGCCAGCTCCCTGCGGCCTAGCGGTCCCTTGGAGACCCAGTACTTC
CDR3: CASSLRPSGPLETQYF
size: -
J: TRBJ2-5
V: TRBV5-8
D: TRBD2

DNA: TGCGCCAGCAGCTTGGGGGCAGGGGCCTACGAGCAGTACTTC
CDR3: CASSLGAGAYEQYF
size: -
J: TRBJ2-7
V: TRBV5-1
D: -

DNA: TGTGCCAGCAGTTTATCGGGTAGTACAGGGGGCGCGGTCTATGGCTACACCTTC
CDR3: CASSLSGSTGGAVYGYTF
size: -
J: TRBJ1-2
V: TRBV27
D: TRBD1

DNA: TGTGCCAGCTCACCACCGGGCACAGGGATCCAGCCCCAGCATTTT
CDR3: CASSPPGTGIQPQHF
size: -
J: TRBJ1-5
V: TRBV18
D: -

DNA: TGTGCCAGCAGGTTCTCGGGACAGAAATACGAGCAGTACTTC
CDR3: CASRFSGQKYEQYF
size: -
J: TRBJ2-7
V: TRBV2
D: TRBD1

DNA: TGTGCCAGCAGCTTAACAGGACAGGGGGCCTCCGGGGAGCTGTTTTTT
CDR3: CASSLTGQGASGELFF
size: -
J: TRBJ2-2
V: TRBV7-3
D: TRBD1

DNA: TGTGCCAGCAGCGTCCAGGGTTATGGCTACACCTTC
CDR3: CASSVQGYGYTF
size: -
J: TRBJ1-2
V: TRBV9
D: -

DNA: TGCAGCGGAGCTGGGGGCTACACTGAAGCTTTCTTT
CDR3: CSGAGGYTEAFF
size: -
J: TRBJ1-1
V: TRBV29-1
D: -

DNA: TGTGCCAGCAGGGGGACAGGTTTTAACACTGAAGCTTTCTTT
CDR3: CASRGTGFNTEAFF
size: -
J: TRBJ1-1
V: TRBV5-4
D: TRBD1

DNA: TGTGCCAGCAGTCTCCTGTTACGAGGGGAAAAACTGTTTTTT
CDR3: CASSLLLRGEKLFF
size: -
J: TRBJ1-4
V: TRBV6-5
D: -

DNA: TGTGCCAGCAGCTTCACAGGGATCTCCTACAATGAGCAGTTCTTC
CDR3: CASSFTGISYNEQFF
size: -
J: TRBJ2-1
V: TRBV11-3
D: -

DNA: TGTGCCAGCAGCCTACAGGGGGATCAGCCCCAGCATTTT
CDR3: CASSLQGDQPQHF
size: -
J: TRBJ1-5
V: TRBV5-5
D: TRBD1

DNA: TGTGCCAGCAGCATCAGGACAGGGCTGAACACTGAAGCTTTCTTT
CDR3: CASSIRTGLNTEAFF
size: -
J: TRBJ1-1
V: TRBV7-8
D: TRBD1

DNA: TGTGCCAGCAGCTTAGATCTCGGGGGAGCTAACTATGGCTACACCTTC
CDR3: CASSLDLGGANYGYTF
size: -
J: TRBJ1-2
V: TRBV11-2
D: -

DNA: TGTGCCAGCAGTACCAGTCCCAGGGAGACCCAGTACTTC
CDR3: CASSTSPRETQYF
size: -
J: TRBJ2-5
V: TRBV6-6
D: -

DNA: TGCGCCAGCAGCTTGGCCGAATCGGGGTGGGACACTGAAGCTTTCTTT
CDR3: CASSLAESGWDTEAFF
size: -
J: TRBJ1-1
V: TRBV5-1
D: -

DNA: TGTGCCAGCAGTTTCAGCGGGGCTTATGGCTACACCTTC
CDR3: CASSFSGAYGYTF
size: -
J: TRBJ1-2
V: TRBV27
D: -

DNA: TGTGCCAGCTCACTGCGGGGCCCCCAAGAGACCCAGTACTTC
CDR3: CASSLRGPQETQYF
size: -
J: TRBJ2-5
V: TRBV18
D: -

DNA: TGCAGCGTTGAAGTTAACAGTAGGGAGACCCAGTACTTC
CDR3: CSVEVNSRETQYF
size: -
J: TRBJ2-5
V: TRBV29-1
D: -

DNA: TGTGCCATCAGAGCCTTCACAGGGTTTGGGGAGCTGTTTTTT
CDR3: CAIRAFTGFGELFF
size: -
J: TRBJ2-2
V: TRBV10-3
D: -

DNA: TGTGCCAGCAGCTTACAAGGGGCGAATCAGCCCCAGCATTTT
CDR3: CASSLQGANQPQHF
size: few
J: TRBJ1-5
V: TRBV7-9
D: -

DNA: TGTGCCAGCAGTTTGGGACTCTCTGAAGCTTTCTTT
CDR3: CASSLGLSEAFF
size: -
J: TRBJ1-1
V: TRBV28
D: -

DNA: TGTGCCAGCAGCTTTCGGACCCAGGGCATGACAGATACGCAGTATTTT
CDR3: CASSFRTQGMTDTQYF
size: -
J: TRBJ2-3
V: TRBV11-2
D: -

DNA: TGTGCCAGCAGCCCAGGGACAGGGAGGGGCACTGAAGCTTTCTTT
CDR3: CASSPGTGRGTEAFF
size: -
J: TRBJ1-1
V: TRBV9
D: TRBD1

DNA: TGCAGTGCTAGTAAGGGGGCGGATGAAAAACTGTTTTTT
CDR3: CSASKGADEKLFF
size: -
J: TRBJ1-4
V: TRBV20-1
D: TRBD1

DNA: TGTGCCAGTAGTGCCGGGACAGGGACCTACGAGCAGTACTTC
CDR3: CASSAGTGTYEQYF
size: -
J: TRBJ2-7
V: TRBV19
D: TRBD1

DNA: TGTGCCAGCAGCTTGGAGGCAGGCTACGAGCAGTACTTC
CDR3: CASSLEAGYEQYF
size: -
J: TRBJ2-7
V: TRBV5-6
D: -

DNA: TGTGCCAGCAGCTCGGGACTAGCTTACACAGATACGCAGTATTTT
CDR3: CASSSGLAYTDTQYF
size: -
J: TRBJ2-3
V: TRBV11-2
D: TRBD2

DNA: TGTGCCAGCAGCGGGGACATTAGGGAGACCCAGTACTTC
CDR3: CASSGDIRETQYF
size: -
J: TRBJ2-5
V: TRBV7-6
D: -

DNA: TGTGCCAGTAGTATGGGTAGCGGGGGCCTCACAGATACGCAGTATTTT
CDR3: CASSMGSGGLTDTQYF
size: -
J: TRBJ2-3
V: TRBV19
D: TRBD2

DNA: TGTGCCAGTAGTATAGATCTGGGACAGGGGGCAGACACTGAAGCTTTCTTT
CDR3: CASSIDLGQGADTEAFF
size: -
J: TRBJ1-1
V: TRBV19
D: TRBD1

DNA: TGCGCCAGCAGCTTGTCATTCAACTATGGCTACACCTTC
CDR3: CASSLSFNYGYTF
size: -
J: TRBJ1-2
V: TRBV5-1
D: -

DNA: TGTGCCAGCAGCTTGACAGGCGACGAGCAGTACTTC
CDR3: CASSLTGDEQYF
size: -
J: TRBJ2-7
V: TRBV7-9
D: -

DNA: TGTGCCAGCAGTCGGACAGAGGTCCACCAGCCCCAGCATTTT
CDR3: CASSRTEVHQPQHF
size: -
J: TRBJ1-5
V: TRBV6-5
D: -

DNA: TGCGCCAGCAGCTTGGAACAGGGATACTCCTACGAGCAGTACTTC
CDR3: CASSLEQGYSYEQYF
size: once
J: TRBJ2-7
V: TRBV5-1
D: -

DNA: TGTGCCAGCAGCCTACAGAGCATGAACACTGAAGCTTTCTTT
CDR3: CASSLQSMNTEAFF
size: -
J: TRBJ1-1
V: TRBV11-2
D: -

DNA: TGTGCCAGCAGTGAAACCGGGACAGGGGGCGTCTATGGCTACACCTTC
CDR3: CASSETGTGGVYGYTF
size: once
J: TRBJ1-2
V: TRBV6-1
D: TRBD1

DNA: TGCGCCAGCAGCCAAGTGCGGGGTTGGGGGGATACGCAGTATTTT
CDR3: CASSQVRGWGDTQYF
size: -
J: TRBJ2-3
V: TRBV4-3
D: -

DNA: TGTGCCAGCTCACCCTCCCCGAGTTCCAACCTCAATCAGCCCCAGCATTTT
CDR3: CASSPSPSSNLNQPQHF
size: -
J: TRBJ1-5
V: TRBV18
D: -

DNA: TGTGCCAGCAGTTTATCACTTTACAATGAGCAGTTCTTC
CDR3: CASSLSLYNEQFF
size: -
J: TRBJ2-1
V: TRBV27
D: -

DNA: TGTGCCAGCATTACCCCGGGCCACCCTAGGGGGAACACTGAAGCTTTCTTT
CDR3: CASITPGHPRGNTEAFF
size: -
J: TRBJ1-1
V: TRBV11-2
D: -

DNA: TGTGCCAGCAGCATATCGGGAGCGGCCGATACGCAGTATTTT
CDR3: CASSISGAADTQYF
size: -
J: TRBJ2-3
V: TRBV7-2
D: -

DNA: TGTGCCAGTAGTCAACGACAGGGGGGGGATACTGAAGCTTTCTTT
CDR3: CASSQRQGGDTEAFF
size: -
J: TRBJ1-1
V: TRBV19
D: TRBD1

DNA: TGTGCTAGCAGTATTGGACAGGGCCCCCACAATGAGCAGTTCTTC
CDR3: CASSIGQGPHNEQFF
size: -
J: TRBJ2-1
V: TRBV7-7
D: TRBD1

DNA: TGCAGCGTCCAAGGGCTCGGGACAGGGCACGACGAGCAGTACTTC
CDR3: CSVQGLGTGHDEQYF
size: -
J: TRBJ2-7
V: TRBV29-1
D: TRBD1

DNA: TGCAGCGTTGTTGCGGGGAAGAAAGATACGCAGTATTTT
CDR3: CSVVAGKKDTQYF
size: once
J: TRBJ2-3
V: TRBV29-1
D: -

DNA: TGTGCCAGCAGGCTCGTAGCTGAAGCTTTCTTT
CDR3: CASRLVAEAFF
size: -
J: TRBJ1-1
V: TRBV6-6
D: -

DNA: TGTGCCAGCAGCCAAGCTGGCCCTTTCAGGCGGGAGAACCATGAGCAGTTCTTC
CDR3: CASSQAGPFRRENHEQFF
size: -
J: TRBJ2-1
V: TRBV4-2
D: TRBD2

DNA: TGCGCCAGCAGCCAACGCCCCCTTAGCGGACCCACGGATGAGCAGTTCTTC
CDR3: CASSQRPLSGPTDEQFF
size: -
J: TRBJ2-1
V: TRBV5-1
D: -

DNA: TGCGCCAGCAGCGGGGGACAGGGGAATGAAAAACTGTTTTTT
CDR3: CASSGGQGNEKLFF
size: -
J: TRBJ1-4
V: TRBV5-1
D: TRBD1